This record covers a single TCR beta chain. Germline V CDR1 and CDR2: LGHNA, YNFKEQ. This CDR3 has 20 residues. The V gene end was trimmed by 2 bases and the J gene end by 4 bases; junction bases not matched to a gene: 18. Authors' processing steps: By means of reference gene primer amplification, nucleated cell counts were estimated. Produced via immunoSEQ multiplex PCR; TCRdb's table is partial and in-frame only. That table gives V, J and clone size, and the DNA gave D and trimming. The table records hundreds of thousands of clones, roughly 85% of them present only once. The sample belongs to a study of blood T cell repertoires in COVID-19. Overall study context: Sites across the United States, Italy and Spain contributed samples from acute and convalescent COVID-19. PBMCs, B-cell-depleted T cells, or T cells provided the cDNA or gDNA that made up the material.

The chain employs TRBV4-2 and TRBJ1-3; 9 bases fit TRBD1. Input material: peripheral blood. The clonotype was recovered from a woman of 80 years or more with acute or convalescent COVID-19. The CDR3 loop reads CASSQRTGTGRLVSGNTIYF. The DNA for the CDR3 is TGTGCCAGCAGCCAACGGACCGGGACAGGGAGGTTAGTGTCAGGAAACACCATATATTTT.